The 4 T cell receptor beta chains listed next were all sequenced from one sample in a study of T cell repertoires in cytomegalovirus infection. TCRdb redid the calling of the reads with MiXCR, one entry per CDR3 protein. The data hold more than 200,000 distinct CDR3 sequences, with approximately 9.1% observed a single time. The sequenced sample was PBMCs. The receptors were sampled from a human donor in good health (CMV status not recorded). Some clones in this sample may be carry-over from other donors' samples.

J is TRBJ1-1 and V is TRBV19; D is uncertain. The CDR3 is 13 amino acids. V lost 3 bases and J lost 5, with 10 bases in between. Germline lookup yields CDR1 LNHDA and CDR2 SQIVND (reference sequence). This CDR3 reads CASSMVAETEAFF. The CDR3 DNA reads TGTGCCAGTAGTATGGTGGCGGAGACTGAAGCTTTCTTT.

This chain links TRBV30 with TRBJ2-7, with 7 bases aligning to TRBD1. J was trimmed by 4 bases and V by 4 bases; bases with no gene match: 4. CDR3 length equals 12 residues. The germline gives CDR1 GTSNPN, CDR2 SVGIG (reference sequence). CDR3: CAWTTGVYEQYF. CDR3 bases: TGTGCCTGGACAACAGGGGTGTACGAGCAGTACTTC. Full variable domain (remainder filled in from reference TRBV30 and TRBJ2-7): SQTIHQWPATLVQPVGSPLSLECTVEGTSNPNLYWYRQAAGRGLQLLFYSVGIGQISSEVPQNLSASRPQDRQFILSSKKLLLSDSGFYLCAWTTGVYEQYFGPGTRLTVT.

The CDR3 is CASNRQLVDGYTF. The CDR3 DNA reads TGTGCCAGCAACCGACAGTTAGTAGATGGCTACACCTTC. The V gene is TRBV6-2 or TRBV6-3, the J gene TRBJ1-2; D perhaps matches TRBD1 (5 bases). Trimming left V 7 bases short and J 6 bases short, with 15 bases between. Germline values: CDR1 MNHEY, CDR2 SVGEGT. This CDR3 comprises 13 residues.

The gene calls are TRBV20-1 and TRBJ1-2; 7 bases map to TRBD1. The ends lost 6 bases at V and 7 bases at J; junction bases unmatched: 14. Per germline, CDR1 DFQATT and CDR2 SNEGSKA (reference sequence). This CDR3 is built from 14 residues. CDR3: CSAPGQNALRGYTF. Here the CDR3 DNA reads TGCAGTGCACCGGGACAGAACGCCCTTCGTGGCTACACCTTC.